This T cell receptor beta chain was captured in a study of T cells in Graves' hyperthyroidism and ophthalmopathy. Across the whole study: Peripheral blood draws took place at initial diagnosis, ahead of any treatment.

The investigators amplified TCR beta CDR3 regions from RNA transcripts. HTBI primers were the set used in a first-round RT-PCR of the TCR CDR3. TCRdb passed the multiplex PCR reads through MiXCR, listing each CDR3 protein once. The repertoire holds roughly 640,000 distinct CDR3 sequences, with more than 15% as singletons. General study points: The model identified upcoming ophthalmopathy a median approximately 6.5 months ahead of onset.

A remark on this clonotype: Antigen: not known.

In germline, CDR1 is LNHDA, CDR2 SQIVND (reference sequence). This CDR3 contains 13 residues. Trimming took off 7 bases at V and 0 bases at J, with 7 bases between the two ends. The receptor was isolated from a middle-aged woman with Graves' ophthalmopathy. Sequenced sample: blood. This chain connects TRBV19 to TRBJ1-5; D not certain. CDR3 sequence reads: CASTAGSNQPQHF. In DNA form, the CDR3 reads TGTGCCAGTACGGCTGGTAGCAATCAGCCCCAGCATTTT.